The 13 T cell receptor beta chains below come from one sample, sequenced in a study of T cells in Graves' hyperthyroidism and ophthalmopathy. The CDR3 regions of TCR beta were amplified from RNA transcripts. RT-PCR in the first round (using the HTBI primer set) targeted the TCR CDR3. MiXCR, run by TCRdb on the multiplex PCR reads, gives a single entry per CDR3 protein. The sample lists fewer than 850,000 distinct CDR3 sequences; 17% were seen once. Sequenced material: blood. The receptor set was obtained from a man between 45 and 60 years old with Graves' hyperthyroidism.

This clonotype occurred many times. The chain has TRBV2 and TRBJ1-1; unclear D gene. Trimming took 4 bases from V and 1 from J, leaving 10 bases between them. The germline V gene encodes CDR1 SNHLY and CDR2 FYNNEI. This CDR3 region has 14 residues. DNA of the CDR3: TGTGCCAGCAGTGGGCCTACCCAGAACACTGAAGCTTTCTTT. This sequence encodes CASSGPTQNTEAFF.

This clonotype appeared a few times. CDR3 sequence (DNA): TGTGCCAGTAGTATCGGGGGCCGCTTTGAAGCTTTCTTT. Protein product: CASSIGGRFEAFF. V is TRBV19 and J is TRBJ1-1, with D maybe TRBD1 (6 bases). Trimming removed 3 bases at V and 7 bases at J, with 12 bases between. This CDR3 region has 13 residues. Germline values: CDR1 LNHDA, CDR2 SQIVND (reference sequence).

The chain joins TRBV10-3 to TRBJ2-7, with no clear D. The CDR3 contains 13 residues. Germline V CDR1 and CDR2: ENHRY, SYGVKD. V was trimmed by 4 bases and J by 3 bases, leaving 10 bases between them. CDR3 loop: CAISGTSDYEQYF. DNA for the CDR3: TGTGCCATCAGTGGAACATCAGACTACGAGCAGTACTTC.

Note on this clonotype: Being one base from a much bigger clone, this may be a read error. This sequence joins TRBV30 and TRBJ2-5; D ambiguous. Looked up from germline, CDR1 is GTSNPN and CDR2 is SVGIG (reference sequence). CDR3 length equals 13 residues. V lost 2 bases and J lost 3, with 10 bases in between. The CDR3 nucleotides are TGTGCCTGGAGTCTATTAATAAAAGAGACCCAGTACTTC. It specifies CAWSLLIKETQYF. The whole variable domain, remainder taken from reference TRBV30 and TRBJ2-5, is SQTIHQWPATLVQPVGSPLSLECTVEGTSNPNLYWYRQAAGRGLQLLFYSVGIGQISSEVPQNLSASRPQDRQFILSSKKLLLSDSGFYLCAWSLLIKETQYFGPGTRLLVL.

This clonotype was counted at least ten times. V usage is TRBV28 and J usage is TRBJ1-3; D is perhaps TRBD1 (5 bases). The V end was cut by 6 bases, the J end by 8 bases, with 17 bases between. This CDR3 comprises 14 residues. Germline V gene lookup returns CDR1 MDHEN and CDR2 SYDVKM. CDR3 coding DNA: TGTGCCAGCAGCCGATCGATGGGGGGGGACACCATATATTTT. Its translation is CASSRSMGGDTIYF.

This clonotype was picked up many times. The chain has TRBV12-3 or TRBV12-4 and TRBJ1-4, with 7 positions matching TRBD1. V trimming: 5 bases; J trimming: 3 bases; junction bases outside the gene matches: 6. The CDR3 is 15 residues long. CDR3: CASSHWDRSNEKLFF. CDR3 DNA sequence: TGTGCCAGCAGTCATTGGGACAGATCTAATGAAAAACTGTTTTTT.

This clonotype was observed a few times. The genes are TRBV30 and TRBJ1-4; D is perhaps TRBD1 (5 bases). Germline values: CDR1 GTSNPN, CDR2 SVGIG (reference sequence). Trimming took 2 bases from V and 6 from J, leaving 16 bases between them. This CDR3 is built from 15 residues. The DNA for the CDR3 is TGTGCCTGGAGTACCCATGGGGCCAGTGATGAAAAACTGTTTTTT. Its translation: CAWSTHGASDEKLFF.

This clonotype was counted many times. The rearrangement uses TRBV6-5 and TRBJ1-6; 8 bases line up with TRBD1. The CDR3 is 15 residues long. The V gene's germline CDR1 is MNHEY and CDR2 SVGAGI. V lost 2 bases to trimming and J lost 5 bases; unmatched junction nucleotides: 2. Here the CDR3 DNA reads TGTGCCAGCAGTTACCAGACAGGGGATAATTCACCCCTCCACTTT. Its protein product is CASSYQTGDNSPLHF.

In this sample, this clonotype turned up a few times. The CDR3 region has the DNA TGTGCCAGCAGCTCCCCCAAAGATAGCAATCAGCCCCAGCATTTT. It translates to CASSSPKDSNQPQHF. V gene TRBV7-9 combines with J gene TRBJ1-5; the D is unclear. The V end lost 4 bases, the J end lost 0 bases, and 10 bases lay between the germline ends. This CDR3 is built from 15 residues. Germline lookup yields CDR1 SEHNR and CDR2 FQNEAQ (reference sequence).

This clonotype was found many times. This sequence joins TRBV6-2 or TRBV6-3 and TRBJ1-5, with D unresolved. The CDR3 consists of 15 residues. Germline V gene data show CDR1 as MNHEY and CDR2 as SVGEGT. V lost 7 bases and J 3 bases, leaving 16 bases between the germline ends. CDR3 coding DNA: TGTGCCAGCACCACCCCCTTTTCCACCAATCAGCCCCAGCATTTT. Translated, it gives CASTTPFSTNQPQHF.

The chain joins TRBV12-3 or TRBV12-4 to TRBJ2-3; TRBD2 matches at 8 bases. This CDR3 region has 15 residues. Trimming at V came to 5 bases and at J to 2 bases, leaving 6 bases not matched to a gene. The CDR3 is CASSHPGGSTDTQYF. The CDR3 DNA is TGTGCCAGCAGTCATCCGGGAGGGTCCACAGATACGCAGTATTTT.

V and J are TRBV6-5 and TRBJ1-2; D may be TRBD1 (5 bases). Germline values: CDR1 MNHEY, CDR2 SVGAGI. The V gene lost 0 bases and the J gene lost 6 bases, with 14 bases spanning the gap. This CDR3 region has 15 residues. The CDR3 bases are TGTGCCAGCAGTTACTCGGTAGGGGTTTGGGATGGCTACACCTTC. The encoded protein is CASSYSVGVWDGYTF.

V and J are TRBV7-2 and TRBJ2-1, with D perhaps TRBD2 (6 bases). V dropped 3 bases and J dropped 9 bases, with 12 bases sitting between them. The length of the CDR3 is 13 residues. The germline CDR1 and CDR2 sequences are SGHTA and FQGNSA. The CDR3 bases are TGTGCCAGCAGCTTGCAGCGGGCGGGTGAGCAGTTCTTC. Protein: CASSLQRAGEQFF.